Sequencing of this T cell receptor (beta chain) was carried out in a study of Ad26.COV2.S vaccination and SARS-CoV-2 variants. Study at large: The authors gave Ad26.COV2.S intramuscularly, either once or twice 56 days apart.

Turning to this clone: As yet, its antigen is unknown.

V shed 6 bases and J 4 bases; nucleotides not matched to a gene: 8. CDR3 size: 15 residues. Per germline, CDR1 MDHEN and CDR2 SYDVKM. Sample treatment: about 20 received Ad26.COV2.S at low or high dose, single or two shots; several received placebo; per-sample allocation not given. On day 63 after the first injection, vaccine and placebo recipients gave samples. Clones were sequenced by immunoSEQ multiplex PCR, and TCRdb holds only the in-frame ones, with some missing. The sample lists about 400,000 clones, approximately 91% occurring once. Study-wide results and limits: The study found similar non-spike TCR breadth in vaccine and placebo recipients.

The chain carries TRBV28 and TRBJ2-2; 7 bases agree with TRBD1. Sequences were derived from peripheral blood, sampled in a trial of Ad26.COV2.S vaccine versus placebo. The TCR was taken from a person between 18 and 59 years old who received the Ad26.COV2.S COVID-19 vaccine or a placebo. In DNA form, the CDR3 reads TGTGCCAGCAGCTACGACAGGGTCGGCACCGGGGAGCTGTTTTTT. It codes for CASSYDRVGTGELFF.